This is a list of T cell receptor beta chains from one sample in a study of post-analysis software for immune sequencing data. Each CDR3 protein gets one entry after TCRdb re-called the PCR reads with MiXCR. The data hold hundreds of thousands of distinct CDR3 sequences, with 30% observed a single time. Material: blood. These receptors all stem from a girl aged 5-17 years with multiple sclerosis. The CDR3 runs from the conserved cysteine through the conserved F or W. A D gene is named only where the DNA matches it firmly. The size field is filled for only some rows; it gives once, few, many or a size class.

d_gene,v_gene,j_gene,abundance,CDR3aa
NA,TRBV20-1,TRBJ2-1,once,CSARDPLRNEQFF
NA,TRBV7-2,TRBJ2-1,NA,CASSVNGYRDNEQCF
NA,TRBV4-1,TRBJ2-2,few,CASSQGGVGTGELFF
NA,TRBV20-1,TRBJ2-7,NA,CSARDYFGQAYEQYF
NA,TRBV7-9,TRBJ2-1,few,CASSLLAYEQFF
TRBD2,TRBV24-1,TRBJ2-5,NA,CATSDSGRSQETQYF
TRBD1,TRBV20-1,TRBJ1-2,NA,CSAATGDYGYTF
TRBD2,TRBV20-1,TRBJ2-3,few,CSAGGLAVTDTQYF
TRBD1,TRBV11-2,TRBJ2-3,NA,CAGSRLRQGMADGTDTQYF
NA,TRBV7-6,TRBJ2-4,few,CASSLGSEAKNIQYF
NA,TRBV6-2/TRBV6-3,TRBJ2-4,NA,CASSPLMVKAQNKNIQYF
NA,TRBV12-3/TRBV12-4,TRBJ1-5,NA,CASSLVWGQPQHF
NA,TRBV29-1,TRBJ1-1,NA,CSVGGSSRGPHTEAFF